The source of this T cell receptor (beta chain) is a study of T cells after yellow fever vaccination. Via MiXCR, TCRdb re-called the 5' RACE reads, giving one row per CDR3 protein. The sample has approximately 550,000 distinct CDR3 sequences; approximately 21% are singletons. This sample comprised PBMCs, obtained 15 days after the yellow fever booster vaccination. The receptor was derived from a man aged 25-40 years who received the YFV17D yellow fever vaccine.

The CDR3 DNA sequence: TGTGCCAGCAGCTTATCCGGTGCGAATGAGCAGTTCTTC. Amino acids: CASSLSGANEQFF. V gene TRBV7-2 combines with J gene TRBJ2-1, with no clear D. Trimming removed 2 bases from V and 7 bases from J, with 9 bases in between. Germline assignment: CDR1 SGHTA and CDR2 FQGNSA. The CDR3 runs to 13 residues. Filled out from reference TRBV7-2 and TRBJ2-1, the complete variable domain reads GAGVSQSPSNKVTEKGKDVELRCDPISGHTALYWYRQSLGQGLEFLIYFQGNSAPDKSGLPSDRFSAERTGGSVSTLTIQRTQQEDSAVYLCASSLSGANEQFFGPGTRLTVL.